This T cell receptor beta chain originates from a study of blood T cells in healthy people across ages (dated by TCRdb to about 2015). As for the study more broadly: In model experiments, template switching captured about one uniquely barcoded TCR beta cDNA molecule for every two T cells. The study analyzed two additional independent replicas of 1 million unique cDNA reads from the same blood draw for two donors, one aged 18 to 30 and one aged 80 or older. To track age-related changes in TCR beta repertoire diversity, the study relied on deep sequencing normalized with unique cDNA molecular identifiers. The donors were divided into four age groups: young (average approximately 17 years), middle-aged (almost 40), aged (about 62) and long-lived (82). To avoid experimental bias, donors of different ages were randomly spread across the sequencing lanes.

Study-wide conclusions, independent of this receptor: Since profiling was done on bulk unsorted PBMCs, naive and antigen-experienced compartments could not be conclusively compared. The CMV infection status of donors was not known, potentially confounding age-related changes in expanded clonotypes. The percentage of naive T cells measured by flow cytometry correlated strongly with observed TCR beta diversity. Estimates of total diversity based on one million sequenced T cells were regarded as lower bounds and as underestimates. As age increased, observed TCR beta diversity per million T cells dropped in a roughly linear way, and a significant reduction was already evident by age about 40. Compared with the aged group, the long-lived group had more naive CD4+ T cells, fewer expanded clones and increased TCR diversity, a pattern suggesting age selection.

V and J are truncated by 2 bases and 5 bases respectively, leaving an intervening sequence of 12 bases. CDR1 and CDR2 (MNHEY, SVGAGI) derive from the germline V gene. Its CDR3 holds 14 amino acids, cysteine through phenylalanine. Of all the DNA, just the CDR3 is kept, 42 bases in frame from base 1. Library creation used 5' RACE. The data were produced on an Illumina HiSeq 2500. A second roughly 7 to 12 cycle PCR used a sample-barcoded 5' primer and a J-beta primer mix. Each TCR beta cDNA molecule received a unique molecular identifier from a template-switch 5' adaptor carrying 12 random nucleotides. Each sample yielded at least 2.5 million CDR3-containing paired-end reads. All of the RNA was converted into first-strand cDNA using the Mint cDNA synthesis kit, with a TRBC-specific oligonucleotide serving as the primer. All cDNA was treated with uracil-DNA glycosylase and then went through a first 18-cycle PCR with the universal primers M1SS and BC2_uni_R. Under the source paper's analysis protocol: Each sample was normalized by randomly selecting 1 million high-quality reads, each carrying a distinct molecular identifier. Reads with shared molecular identifiers were discarded instead of being binned into consensus sequences. MiTCR, run with a Q25 quality threshold and the strictest error-elimination algorithm, handled CDR3 identification, clonotype clustering and error correction. A nonparametric unseen species model with Euler transformation was used to estimate lower-bound total TCR beta diversity. TCRdb passed the public sequencing reads through fastp at Q25 and MiXCR, retaining productive beta sequences. Each record represents a unique CDR3 protein, reported with the most common genes and DNA among its rows. None of the V and J calls come from the authors' own analysis; TCRdb made them. The sample profile shows hundreds of thousands of distinct CDR3 sequences; approximately 30% of them were found once. About 15% of the sample lies in the top ten.

Systemically healthy Caucasian individuals from Russia, over 30 in total and aged about 6 to 95 years, were included as donors. Each donor gave ten milliliters of peripheral blood, collected into EDTA-treated Vacutainer tubes. Ficoll-Paque density-gradient centrifugation was used to isolate PBMCs, with at least 7 million per sample. Trizol reagent was used to extract total RNA from PBMCs, with at least 5 micrograms per sample. Naive CD45RAhigh/CD27high T cell percentages were measured by flow cytometry on a PBMC aliquot from every donor. Remarks on this clonotype: Its antigen is still unknown. No base quality information exists; no much larger clone differs at one position.

Sequencing was performed on blood. This chain is built from TRBV6-5 and TRBJ1-2; 5 matching bases give a weak D call of TRBD1. The clonotype comes from a woman aged 80 or over in good health. The DNA reads as follows: TGTGCCAGCAGTTACCAGGGAGAAGGATATGGCTACACCTTC. Translated, this gives CASSYQGEGYGYTF.